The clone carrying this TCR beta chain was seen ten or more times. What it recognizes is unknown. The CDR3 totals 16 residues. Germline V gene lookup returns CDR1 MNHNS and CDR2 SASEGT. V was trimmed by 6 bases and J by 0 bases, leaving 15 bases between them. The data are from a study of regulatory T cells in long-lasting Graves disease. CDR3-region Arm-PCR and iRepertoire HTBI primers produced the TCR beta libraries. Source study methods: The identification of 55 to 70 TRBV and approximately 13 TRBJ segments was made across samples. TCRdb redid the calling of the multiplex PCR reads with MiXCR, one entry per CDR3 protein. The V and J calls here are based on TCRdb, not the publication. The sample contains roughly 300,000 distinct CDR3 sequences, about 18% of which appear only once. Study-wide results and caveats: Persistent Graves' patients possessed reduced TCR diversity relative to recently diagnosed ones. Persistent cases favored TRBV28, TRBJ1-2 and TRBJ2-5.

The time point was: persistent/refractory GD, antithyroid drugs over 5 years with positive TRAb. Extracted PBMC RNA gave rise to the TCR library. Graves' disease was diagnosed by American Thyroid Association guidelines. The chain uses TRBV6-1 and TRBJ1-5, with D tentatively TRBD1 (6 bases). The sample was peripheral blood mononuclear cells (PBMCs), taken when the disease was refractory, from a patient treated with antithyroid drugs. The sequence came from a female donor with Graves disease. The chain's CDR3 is CASRAYREYSNQPQHF. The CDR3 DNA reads TGTGCCAGCAGAGCCTACAGGGAGTATAGCAATCAGCCCCAGCATTTT.